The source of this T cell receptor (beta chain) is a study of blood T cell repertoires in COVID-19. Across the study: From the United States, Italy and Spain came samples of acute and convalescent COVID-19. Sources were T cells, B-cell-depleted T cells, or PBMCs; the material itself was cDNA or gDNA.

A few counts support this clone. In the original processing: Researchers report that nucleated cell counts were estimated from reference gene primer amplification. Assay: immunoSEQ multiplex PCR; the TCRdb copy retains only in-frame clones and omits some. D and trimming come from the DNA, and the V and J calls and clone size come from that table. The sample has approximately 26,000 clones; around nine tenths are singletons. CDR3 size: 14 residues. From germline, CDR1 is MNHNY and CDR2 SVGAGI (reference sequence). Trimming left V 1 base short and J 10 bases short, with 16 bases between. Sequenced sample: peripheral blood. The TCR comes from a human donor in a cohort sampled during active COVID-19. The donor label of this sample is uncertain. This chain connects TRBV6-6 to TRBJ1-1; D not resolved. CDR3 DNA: TGTGCCAGCAGTTACTGGGCGGGAGGAGGAGTAGCTTTCTTT. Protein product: CASSYWAGGGVAFF.